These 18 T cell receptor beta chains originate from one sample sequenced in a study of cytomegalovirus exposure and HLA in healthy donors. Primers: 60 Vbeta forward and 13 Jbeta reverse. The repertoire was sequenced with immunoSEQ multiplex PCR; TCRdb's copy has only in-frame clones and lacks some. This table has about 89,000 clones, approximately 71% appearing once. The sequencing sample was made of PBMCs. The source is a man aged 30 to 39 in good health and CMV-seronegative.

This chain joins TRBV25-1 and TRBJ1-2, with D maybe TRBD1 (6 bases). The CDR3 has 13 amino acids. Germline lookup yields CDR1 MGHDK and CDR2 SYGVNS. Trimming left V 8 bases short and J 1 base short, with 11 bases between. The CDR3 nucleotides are TGTGCCAGCTACGCGGACAGTAACTATGGCTACACCTTC. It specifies CASYADSNYGYTF.

Written as DNA, the CDR3 is TGTGCCAGCATGGGGGGCAATGAGCAGTTCTTC. It codes for CASMGGNEQFF. The V call is TRBV6-5, the J call TRBJ2-1, with D possibly being TRBD2 (6 bases). There are 11 residues in the CDR3. The germline V gene has CDR1 MNHEY and CDR2 SVGAGI. The V end was cut by 7 bases, the J end by 6 bases, with 7 bases between.

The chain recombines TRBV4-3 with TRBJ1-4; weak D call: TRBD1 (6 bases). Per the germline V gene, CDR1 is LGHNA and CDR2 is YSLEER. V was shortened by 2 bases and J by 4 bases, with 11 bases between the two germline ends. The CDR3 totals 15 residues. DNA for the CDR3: TGCGCCAGCAGCCAAAACGGGGGGCATAATGAAAAACTGTTTTTT. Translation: CASSQNGGHNEKLFF.

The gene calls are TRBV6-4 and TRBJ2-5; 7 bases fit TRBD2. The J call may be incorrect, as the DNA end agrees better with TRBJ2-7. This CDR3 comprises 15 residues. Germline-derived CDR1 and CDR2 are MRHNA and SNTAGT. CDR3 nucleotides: TGTGCCAGCAGTGACACCACTAGCGTGCCCTACGAGCAGTACTTC. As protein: CASSDTTSVPYEQYF.

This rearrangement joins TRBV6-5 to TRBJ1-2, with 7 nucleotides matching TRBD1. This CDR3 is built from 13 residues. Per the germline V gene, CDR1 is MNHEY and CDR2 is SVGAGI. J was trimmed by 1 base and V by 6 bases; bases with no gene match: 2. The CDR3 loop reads CASSDRDNYGYTF. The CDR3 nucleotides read TGTGCCAGCAGCGACAGGGATAACTATGGCTACACCTTC.

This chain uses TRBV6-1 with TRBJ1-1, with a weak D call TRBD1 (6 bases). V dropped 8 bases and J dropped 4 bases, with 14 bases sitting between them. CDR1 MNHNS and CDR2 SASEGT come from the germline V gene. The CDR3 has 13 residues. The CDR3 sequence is CASSKTGFTEAFF. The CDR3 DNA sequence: TGTGCCAGCTCGAAAACAGGGTTCACTGAAGCTTTCTTT.

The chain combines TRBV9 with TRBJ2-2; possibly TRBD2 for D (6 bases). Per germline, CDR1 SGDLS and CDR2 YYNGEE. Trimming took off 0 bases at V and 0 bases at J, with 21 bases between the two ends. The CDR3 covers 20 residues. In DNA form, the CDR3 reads TGTGCCAGCAGCGTAGGGGAGGCACTATTCGATCGACCGAACACCGGGGAGCTGTTTTTT. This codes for CASSVGEALFDRPNTGELFF.

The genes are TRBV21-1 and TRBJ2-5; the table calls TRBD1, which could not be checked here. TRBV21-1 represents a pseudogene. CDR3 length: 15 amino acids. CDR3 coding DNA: TGTGCCAGCAGCATCGTACAGGGGGCCCAAGAGACCCAGTACTTC. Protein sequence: CASSIVQGAQETQYF.

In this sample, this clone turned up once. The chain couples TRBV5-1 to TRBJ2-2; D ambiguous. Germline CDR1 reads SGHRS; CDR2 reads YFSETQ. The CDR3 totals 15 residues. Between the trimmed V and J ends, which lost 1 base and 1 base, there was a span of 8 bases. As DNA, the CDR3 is TGCGCCAGCAGCTTGAGGTCAGGGAACACCGGGGAGCTGTTTTTT. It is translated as CASSLRSGNTGELFF.

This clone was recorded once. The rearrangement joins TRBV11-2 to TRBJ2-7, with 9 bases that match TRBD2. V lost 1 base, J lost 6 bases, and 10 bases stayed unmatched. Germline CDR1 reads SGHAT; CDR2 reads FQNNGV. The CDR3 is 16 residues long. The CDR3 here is CASSLVSGTSLSEQYF. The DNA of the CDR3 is TGTGCCAGCAGCTTAGTTTCCGGGACTAGCTTATCCGAGCAGTACTTC.

The CDR3 nucleotides are TGCGCCAGCAGCTCGGGACAGGGTTTAGACGAGCAGTACTTC. Residues: CASSSGQGLDEQYF. The chain links TRBV5-1 to TRBJ2-7, with TRBD1 matching 9 bases. V lost 3 bases, J lost 5 bases, and 6 bases stayed unmatched. The CDR3 sequence is 14 residues long. Germline V gene data show CDR1 as SGHRS and CDR2 as YFSETQ.

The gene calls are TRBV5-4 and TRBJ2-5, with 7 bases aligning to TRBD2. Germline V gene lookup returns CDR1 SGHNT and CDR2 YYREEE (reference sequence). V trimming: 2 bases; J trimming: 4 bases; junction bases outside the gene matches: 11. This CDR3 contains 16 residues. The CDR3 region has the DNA TGTGCCAGCAGCTTTTTGCGGGAGACGAGGGGAGAGACCCAGTACTTC. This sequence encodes CASSFLRETRGETQYF.

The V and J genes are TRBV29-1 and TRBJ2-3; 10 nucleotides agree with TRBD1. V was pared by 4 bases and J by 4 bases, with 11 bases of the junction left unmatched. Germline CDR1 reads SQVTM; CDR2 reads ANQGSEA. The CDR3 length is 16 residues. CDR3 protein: CSVAGPGQGFADTQYF. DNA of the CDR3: TGCAGCGTTGCTGGCCCGGGACAGGGGTTTGCAGATACGCAGTATTTT.

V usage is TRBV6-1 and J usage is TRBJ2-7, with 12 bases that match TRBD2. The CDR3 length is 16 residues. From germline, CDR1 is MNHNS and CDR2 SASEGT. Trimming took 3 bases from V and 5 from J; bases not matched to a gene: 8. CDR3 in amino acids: CASSDTTSGSFNEQYF. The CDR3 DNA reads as TGTGCCAGCAGTGACACGACTAGCGGGAGTTTCAACGAGCAGTACTTC.

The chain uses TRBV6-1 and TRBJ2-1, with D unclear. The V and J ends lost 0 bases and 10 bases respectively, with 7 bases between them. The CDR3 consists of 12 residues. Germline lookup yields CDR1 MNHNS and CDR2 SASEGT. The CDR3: CASSEAPSEQFF. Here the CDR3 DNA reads TGTGCCAGCAGTGAAGCACCGAGCGAGCAGTTCTTC.

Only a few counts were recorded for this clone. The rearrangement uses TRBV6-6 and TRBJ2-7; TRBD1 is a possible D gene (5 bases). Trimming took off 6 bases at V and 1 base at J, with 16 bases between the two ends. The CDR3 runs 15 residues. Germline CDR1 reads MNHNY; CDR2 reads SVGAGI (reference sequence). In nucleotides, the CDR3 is TGTGCCAGCAGCCCTTCAGGGTCGACTTCCTACGAGCAGTACTTC. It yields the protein CASSPSGSTSYEQYF.

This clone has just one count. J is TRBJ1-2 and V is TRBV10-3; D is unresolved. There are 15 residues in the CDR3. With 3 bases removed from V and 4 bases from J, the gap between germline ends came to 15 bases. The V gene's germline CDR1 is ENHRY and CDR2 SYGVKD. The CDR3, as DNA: TGTGCCATCAGTGATTGGGAGGGTTCCGGCTATGGCTACACCTTC. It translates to CAISDWEGSGYGYTF.

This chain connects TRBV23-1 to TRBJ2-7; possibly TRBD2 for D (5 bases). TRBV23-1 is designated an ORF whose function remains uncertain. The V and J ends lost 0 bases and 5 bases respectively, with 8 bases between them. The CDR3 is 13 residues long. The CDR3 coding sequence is TGCGCCAGCAGTCAATCGACGGAGGACGAGCAGTACTTC. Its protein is CASSQSTEDEQYF.